Listed here is a single T cell receptor (beta chain). What antigen it recognizes has not been identified. The input lacks base qualities; no much larger clone sits a single base away. Looking up the germline V gene yields CDR1 SGHTA and CDR2 FQGNSA. Trimming accounts for 5 bases at V and 7 bases at J, while the number of junction bases matched to no gene is 8. From the cysteine through the phenylalanine, the CDR3 covers 15 amino acids. The read is trimmed to its CDR3 DNA, 45 bases read in frame from base 1. These data come from a study of cytomegalovirus exposure and HLA in healthy donors (dated by TCRdb to the late 2010s). Regarding the study in general: According to an earlier analysis of a few hundred of the donors, 150 million to 200 million T cells yielded 90 million to 130 million unique TCR beta sequences and 276 Gb of sequence data. Around 330 gigabases of sequencing data and 70 million to 100 million unique TCR sequences made up an early release that covered 640 HLA-typed donors. Of the 398 genotyped donors, over 70% fell in the genetic ancestry cluster associated with self-reported Caucasian donors. The study aimed to test whether cataloging public T cell receptors could reveal signatures of past pathogen exposure. The study used immunosequencing to profile the T cell repertoires of about 670 subjects and linked those repertoires to cytomegalovirus serostatus. Besides the first cohort of some 670 subjects, a separate validation cohort made up of over 100 different subjects was used. High-throughput TCR immunosequencing, statistical association of individual TCRs with disease status, and machine learning were combined to predict cytomegalovirus infection status. In a later analysis, previously published TCR beta repertoires from 550 to 750 donors were re-analyzed and high-resolution HLA genotyping was added so that TCR occurrence patterns could be studied. Rather than using new phenotypic data, the later analysis identified candidate immune exposures from TCR beta sequences and from how often those sequences occurred across donors. An earlier analysis of some 600 of the donors applied high-throughput TCR beta sequencing to assess whether each TCR beta V gene segment acted as functional or pseudogenic. Donor age, sex, ethnicity and CMV serostatus were compiled alongside the repertoire data. A later genetic analysis took genome-wide SNP genotypes for about 55% of the 666 donors and used that subset as a discovery cohort. Every discovery cohort repertoire had been produced on one sequencing platform. HLA typing included class I and class II loci at four-digit resolution. Typing coverage varied by locus: roughly 620-640 donors for A, B, C, DRB1 and DQB1; under 550 for DQA1; about 570 for DPA1; roughly 450 for DPB1. Roughly five DR-DQ haplotypes were handled as single units for association and clustering because linkage in the cohort was strong. Among around 400 genotyped donors of the cohort, an average of approximately 220,000 unique TCR beta nucleotide sequences was sequenced per donor, of which about 19% were non-productive. What the study reported, not specific to this receptor: A further reported finding was that TCR beta sequences accurately predicted the HLA-A and HLA-B alleles for most subjects in the first cohort. When HLA alleles, especially DR and DQ, strongly co-occurred, TCR associations were difficult to assign to individual alleles. Presence/absence analyses assumed roughly uniform sequencing depth across donors, an assumption that may not hold. It was suggested by the authors that the approach could potentially be generalized to other disease states and immunological phenotypes. Several of the top co-occurrence clusters appeared to be linked to parvovirus B19, influenza, CMV and Epstein-Barr virus, according to a later analysis. Most TCR sequences were seen in very few donors, while some public TCRs were found in many individuals. A later genetic analysis associated a missense DCLRE1C variant with V-gene and J-gene trimming of TCR beta chains, and an independent cohort replicated the association. In an earlier analysis of 587 of the donors, most TCR beta V segments were observed in productive rearrangements about 87% or about 30% of the time, broadly matching IMGT annotations. According to a later genetic analysis, donors in an Asian-associated ancestry cluster had fewer N-insertions in productive TCRs than the approximately 610-donor mean. A later analysis found that HLA-associated TCR beta chains were more clonally expanded and had lower generation probabilities than equally common non-associated chains. CMV serostatus was the only immune exposure information available for the cohort. A few of the identified cytomegalovirus-associated TCR beta chains were confirmed in vitro to be specific for cytomegalovirus antigens. The earlier analysis of a few hundred of the donors excluded some 16 rarely observed V segments, including chromosome 9 orphons, because counts were too low. Linkage disequilibrium might explain the correlated functional status among segregating V segments, but an unknown experimental factor could not be excluded. A total of fewer than 200 TCR beta chains were listed by the study as associated with cytomegalovirus. A group of highly shared sequence variants was considered likely to be a technical artifact of the sequencing pipeline. In a later analysis, TCR association rates were found to vary across HLA loci, with the most associated TCRs seen for DRB1 alleles and the fewest for HLA-C alleles. Only TCR beta chains were sequenced in this cohort, and the absence of alpha or paired-chain data limited detectable features. The classifier was reported to diagnose cytomegalovirus status with high specificity and sensitivity in both the original and validation cohorts. Some IMGT-functional V segments, including TRBV6-2 and TRBV6-3, could not be distinguished by the 87-base-pair reads and were therefore excluded. In a later analysis, most CMV-associated TCR beta chains were found to appear HLA-restricted, with HLA associations seemingly driven largely by CMV exposure. In a later analysis, some 17,000 TCR beta sequences were associated with specific HLA alleles at a false discovery rate of 0.05. Because some donors lacked HLA typing at each locus, the association tests relied only on the typed subset.

The cohort comprised hundreds of healthy bone marrow donors. Cohort members were all nominally healthy when sampled, although unrecorded immune exposures were likely present. The donor tested CMV seropositive, placing the donor among the approximately 310 seropositive members of the cohort. Each donor provided a peripheral blood sample, and peripheral blood mononuclear cells were used for TCR beta sequencing. The Qiagen DNeasy Blood Extraction Kit was used to extract genomic DNA from the blood cell samples. Library method: the immunoSEQ multiplex PCR assay. For the multiplex PCR, a mixture combining 60 forward primers for TCR Vbeta segments and 13 reverse primers for TCR Jbeta segments was used. Amplification of the CDR3 region of rearranged TCR beta genes was performed with a multiplex PCR assay on genomic DNA. On the Illumina HiSeq System, the amplified TCR beta libraries were sequenced as 87-base-pair reads. In the original analysis: Across the roughly 600 repertoires, a later analysis counted some 81 million unique TCR beta chains, roughly 11 million of which were shared by at least two donors. Raw reads were error-corrected and collapsed into unique sequences with a nearest-neighbor algorithm that merged closely related sequences to remove PCR and sequencing errors. Alignment of CDR3 sequences to IMGT reference sequences was used to assign V, D and J gene segments. Each retained sequence needed at least a six-nucleotide match to both a V gene segment and a J gene segment. A rearrangement counted as productive if the CDR3 had no stop codons and remained in frame with V and J, and every other rearrangement counted as non-productive. Following IMGT convention, CDR3 was defined as the stretch from the second conserved V-encoded cysteine up to the conserved J-encoded phenylalanine. In an earlier analysis of more than 550 of the donors, sequences lacking an unambiguous match to a single V gene segment were excluded. In an earlier analysis of 587 of the donors, V segments were called functional above 56.7% productive rearrangements and were called segregating when the between-donor standard deviation exceeded 5%. To diagnose cytomegalovirus status from the catalog of TCR beta chain sequences, a statistical classification framework was built. In a later analysis, V and J genes were assigned by comparing TCR nucleotide sequences against IMGT/GENE-DB human TR gene sequences. In a later analysis, CDR3 sequences and most-parsimonious VDJ recombination scenarios were assigned using the TCRdist pipeline. In a later analysis, each TCR beta chain was defined by its CDR3 amino acid sequence together with its V-gene family, and reads without a unique V-gene family were excluded. A later analysis removed over 500 highly shared, low-generation-probability nucleotide sequences to deal with suspected cross-contamination and a sequencing artifact. For each public chain, a later analysis derived a clonal expansion index from normalized ranks of inferred template counts within each repertoire. Generation probabilities in a later analysis came from a VDJ recombination model fitted to out-of-frame rearrangements, and those results were checked against IGoR. A later analysis scored TCR-TCR, TCR-HLA and TCR-CMV co-occurrence with hypergeometric tests, applying a repertoire-size bias correction to TCR pairs. To estimate false discovery rates, a later analysis permuted the HLA or CMV assignments 20 times. In a later analysis, co-occurring TCRs were grouped using DBSCAN, with TCRdist sequence similarity added in when clustering inside HLA-allele-positive subsets. Co-occurrence clustering excluded repertoires with fewer than 30,000 or more than 120,000 public chains, plus five with anomalous nucleotide sharing. TCRdb took over this immuneACCESS table, retaining in-frame rearrangements with V and J assigned. Such tables are incomplete; in checked studies, under half of the missing clones stem from an unresolved V gene, and the remainder is unexplained. The V and J calls and clone size are taken from that table; D and trimming were inferred from the DNA. The sample records 65,000 to 95,000 clones, 78% of which are singletons. Of the sample, 4.5% to 7% falls within the top ten clones.

Sequencing was carried out using PBMCs. Rearrangement joined TRBV7-2 to TRBJ2-5, with TRBD2 matching 12 junction bases. The sequence was obtained from a male donor in good health and CMV-seropositive. The CDR3 region: CASSPRTSGALTQYF. The DNA sequence is TGTGCCAGCAGCCCTCGGACTAGCGGGGCTCTGACCCAGTACTTC.